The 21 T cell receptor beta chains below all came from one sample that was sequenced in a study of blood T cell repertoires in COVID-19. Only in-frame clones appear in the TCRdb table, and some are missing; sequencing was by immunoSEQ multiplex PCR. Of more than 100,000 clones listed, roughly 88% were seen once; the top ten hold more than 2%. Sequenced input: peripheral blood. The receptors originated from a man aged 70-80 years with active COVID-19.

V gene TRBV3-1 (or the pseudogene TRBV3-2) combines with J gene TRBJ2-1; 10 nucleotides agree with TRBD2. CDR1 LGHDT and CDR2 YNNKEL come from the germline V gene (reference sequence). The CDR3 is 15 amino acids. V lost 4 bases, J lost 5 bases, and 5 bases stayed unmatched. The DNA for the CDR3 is TGTGCCAGCAGCCGCTGGGGGACTAGCGACAATGAGCAGTTCTTC. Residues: CASSRWGTSDNEQFF.

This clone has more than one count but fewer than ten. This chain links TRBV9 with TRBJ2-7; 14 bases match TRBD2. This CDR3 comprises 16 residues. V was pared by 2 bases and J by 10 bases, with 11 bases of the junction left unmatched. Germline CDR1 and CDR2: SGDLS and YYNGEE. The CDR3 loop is CASSVGLAGGPGEQYF. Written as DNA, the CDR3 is TGTGCCAGCAGCGTTGGACTAGCGGGAGGCCCGGGGGAACAGTACTTC.

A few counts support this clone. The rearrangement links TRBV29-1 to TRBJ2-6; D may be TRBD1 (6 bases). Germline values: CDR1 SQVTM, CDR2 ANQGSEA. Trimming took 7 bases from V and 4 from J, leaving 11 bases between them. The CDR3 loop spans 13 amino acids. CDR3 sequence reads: CSAGANGANVLTF. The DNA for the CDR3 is TGCAGCGCAGGGGCAAACGGGGCCAACGTCCTGACTTTC.

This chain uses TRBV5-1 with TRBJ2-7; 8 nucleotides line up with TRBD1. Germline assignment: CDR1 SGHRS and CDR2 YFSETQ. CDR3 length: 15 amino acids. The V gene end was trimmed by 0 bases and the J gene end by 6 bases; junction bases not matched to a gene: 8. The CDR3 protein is CASSLEPGGRVEQYF. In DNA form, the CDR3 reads TGCGCCAGCAGCTTGGAGCCAGGGGGCCGGGTCGAGCAGTACTTC.

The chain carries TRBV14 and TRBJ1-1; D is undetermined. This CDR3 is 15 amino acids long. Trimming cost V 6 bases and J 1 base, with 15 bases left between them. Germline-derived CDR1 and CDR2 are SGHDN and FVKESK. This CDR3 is CASREDPERNTEAFF. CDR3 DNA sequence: TGTGCCAGCAGGGAGGACCCGGAACGGAACACTGAAGCTTTCTTT. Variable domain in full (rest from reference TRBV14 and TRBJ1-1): EAGVTQFPSHSVIEKGQTVTLRCDPISGHDNLYWYRRVMGKEIKFLLHFVKESKQDESGMPNNRFLAERTGGTYSTLKVQPAELEDSGVYFCASREDPERNTEAFFGQGTRLTVV.

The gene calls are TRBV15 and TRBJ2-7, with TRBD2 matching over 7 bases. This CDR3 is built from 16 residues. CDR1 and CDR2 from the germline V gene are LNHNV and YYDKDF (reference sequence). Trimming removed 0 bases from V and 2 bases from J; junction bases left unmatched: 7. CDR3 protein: CATSRDAAGATYEQYF. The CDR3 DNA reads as TGTGCCACCAGCAGAGATGCCGCGGGAGCAACCTACGAGCAGTACTTC.

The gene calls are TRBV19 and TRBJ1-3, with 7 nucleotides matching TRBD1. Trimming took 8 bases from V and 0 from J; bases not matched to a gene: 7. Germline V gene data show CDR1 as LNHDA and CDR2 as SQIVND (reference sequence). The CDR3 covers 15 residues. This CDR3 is CASPQRDSSGNTIYF. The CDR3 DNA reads TGTGCCAGTCCCCAGAGGGACAGCTCTGGAAACACCATATATTTT. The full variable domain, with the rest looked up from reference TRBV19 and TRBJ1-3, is DGGITQSPKYLFRKEGQNVTLSCEQNLNHDAMYWYRQDPGQGLRLIYYSQIVNDFQKGDIAEGYSVSREKKESFPLTVTSAQKNPTAFYLCASPQRDSSGNTIYFGEGSWLTVV.

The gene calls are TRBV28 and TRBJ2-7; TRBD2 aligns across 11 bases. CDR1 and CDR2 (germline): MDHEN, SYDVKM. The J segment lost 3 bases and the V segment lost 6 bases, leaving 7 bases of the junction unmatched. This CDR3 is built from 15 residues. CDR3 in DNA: TGTGCCAGCAGCTCCGGGACTAGCGGTAACTACGAGCAGTACTTC. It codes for CASSSGTSGNYEQYF.

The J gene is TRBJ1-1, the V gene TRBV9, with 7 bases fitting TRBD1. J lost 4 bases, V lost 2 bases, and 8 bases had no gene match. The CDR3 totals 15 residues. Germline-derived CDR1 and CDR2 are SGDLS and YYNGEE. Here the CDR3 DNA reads TGTGCCAGCAGCGTTTCGCAGGGGGGAGGCACTGAAGCTTTCTTT. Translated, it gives CASSVSQGGGTEAFF.

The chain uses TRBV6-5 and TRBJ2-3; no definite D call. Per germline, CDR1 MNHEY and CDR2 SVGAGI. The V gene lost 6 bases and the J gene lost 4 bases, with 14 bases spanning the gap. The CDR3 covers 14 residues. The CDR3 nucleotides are TGTGCCAGCAGCGTTACCCACGGGTCAGATACGCAGTATTTT. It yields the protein CASSVTHGSDTQYF.

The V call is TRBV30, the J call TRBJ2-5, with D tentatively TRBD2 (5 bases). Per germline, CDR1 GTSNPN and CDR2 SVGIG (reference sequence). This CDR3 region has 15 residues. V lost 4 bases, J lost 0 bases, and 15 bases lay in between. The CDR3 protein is CAWIPGVGYQETQYF. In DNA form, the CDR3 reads TGTGCCTGGATCCCCGGGGTCGGCTACCAAGAGACCCAGTACTTC.

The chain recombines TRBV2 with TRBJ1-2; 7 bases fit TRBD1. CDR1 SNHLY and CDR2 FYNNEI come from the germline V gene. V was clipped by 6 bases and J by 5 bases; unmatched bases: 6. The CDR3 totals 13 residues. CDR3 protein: CASSRTGEYGYTF. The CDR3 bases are TGTGCCAGCAGCAGAACAGGGGAGTATGGCTACACCTTC.

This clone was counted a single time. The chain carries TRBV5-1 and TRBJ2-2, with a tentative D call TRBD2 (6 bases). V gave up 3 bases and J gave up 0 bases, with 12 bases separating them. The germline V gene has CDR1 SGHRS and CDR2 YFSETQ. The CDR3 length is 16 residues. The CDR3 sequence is CASSWRGGTNTGELFF. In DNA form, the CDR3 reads TGCGCCAGCAGCTGGAGGGGCGGGACGAACACCGGGGAGCTGTTTTTT.

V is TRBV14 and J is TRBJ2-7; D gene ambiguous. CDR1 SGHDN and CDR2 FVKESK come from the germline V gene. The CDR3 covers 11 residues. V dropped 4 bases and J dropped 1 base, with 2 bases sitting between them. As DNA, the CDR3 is TGTGCCAGCAGCCTATCCTACGAGCAGTACTTC. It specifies CASSLSYEQYF.

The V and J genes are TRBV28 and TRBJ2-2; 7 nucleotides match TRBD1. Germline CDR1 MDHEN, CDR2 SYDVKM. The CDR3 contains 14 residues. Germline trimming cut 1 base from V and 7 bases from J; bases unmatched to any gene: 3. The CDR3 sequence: CASSLFRQGGELFF. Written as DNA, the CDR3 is TGTGCCAGCAGTTTATTTAGACAGGGCGGGGAGCTGTTTTTT.

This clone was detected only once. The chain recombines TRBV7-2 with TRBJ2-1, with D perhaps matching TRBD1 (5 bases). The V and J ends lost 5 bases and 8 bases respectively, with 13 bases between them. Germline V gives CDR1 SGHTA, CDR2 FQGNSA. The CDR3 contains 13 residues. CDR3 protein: CASSGGHRDEQFF. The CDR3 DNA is TGTGCCAGCAGCGGCGGACATCGGGATGAGCAGTTCTTC.

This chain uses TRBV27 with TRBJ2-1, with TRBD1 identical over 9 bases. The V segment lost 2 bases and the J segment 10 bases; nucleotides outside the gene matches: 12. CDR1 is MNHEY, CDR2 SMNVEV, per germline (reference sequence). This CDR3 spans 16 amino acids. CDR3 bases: TGTGCCAGCAGTTTACGTCTTCCACAGGGGGCAACCGAGCAGTTCTTC. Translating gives CASSLRLPQGATEQFF.

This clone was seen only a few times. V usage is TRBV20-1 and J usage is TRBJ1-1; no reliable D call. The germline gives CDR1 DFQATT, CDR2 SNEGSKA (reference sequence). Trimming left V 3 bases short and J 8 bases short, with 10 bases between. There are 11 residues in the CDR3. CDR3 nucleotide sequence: TGCAGTGCTAGTTTGCAGGTCGAAGCTTTCTTT. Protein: CSASLQVEAFF.

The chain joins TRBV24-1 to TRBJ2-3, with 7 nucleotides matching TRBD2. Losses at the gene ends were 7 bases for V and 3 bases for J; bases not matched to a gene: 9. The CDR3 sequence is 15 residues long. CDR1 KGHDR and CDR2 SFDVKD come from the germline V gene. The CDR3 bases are TGTGCCACCAGCTCTATGGGGCGGGAGACAGATACGCAGTATTTT. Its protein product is CATSSMGRETDTQYF.

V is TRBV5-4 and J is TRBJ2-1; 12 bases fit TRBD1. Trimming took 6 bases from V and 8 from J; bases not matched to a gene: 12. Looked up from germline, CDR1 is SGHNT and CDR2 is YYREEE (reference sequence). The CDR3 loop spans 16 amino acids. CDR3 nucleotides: TGTGCCAGCAAGAAATTCGGGACAGGGGGCGAAGATGAGCAGTTCTTC. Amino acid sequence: CASKKFGTGGEDEQFF.

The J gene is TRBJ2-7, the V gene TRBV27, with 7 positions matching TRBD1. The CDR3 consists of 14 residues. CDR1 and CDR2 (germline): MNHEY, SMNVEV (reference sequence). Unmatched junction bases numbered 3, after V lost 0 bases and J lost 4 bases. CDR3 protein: CASSLSGGRYEQYF. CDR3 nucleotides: TGTGCCAGCAGTTTATCAGGGGGCAGGTACGAGCAGTACTTC.